One and the same sample provided the 9 T cell receptor beta chains below, sequenced in a study of metastatic and nonmetastatic thyroid tumors. TCRdb called clones again from the PCR reads with MiXCR. There are roughly 64,000 clones in the sample; more than 3.5% occur only once, and more than 20% lies in the top ten. Not a single patient had been given any form of treatment at any point before undergoing thyroid surgery. Sequencing was performed on blood. The receptors were sampled from a female donor with papillary thyroid cancer or a benign thyroid nodule (not recorded which). Some clones in this sample may be carry-over from other donors' samples.

This clone occurred many times. The chain combines TRBV30 with TRBJ1-3; D call uncertain. The CDR3 runs to 15 residues. With 0 bases removed from V and 0 bases from J, the gap between germline ends came to 9 bases. Per the germline V gene, CDR1 is GTSNPN and CDR2 is SVGIG (reference sequence). In DNA, the CDR3 is TGTGCCTGGAGTGTAAGGAAGAGCTCTGGAAACACCATATATTTT. Its translation is CAWSVRKSSGNTIYF.

The sample holds many counts of this clone. The chain has TRBV18 and TRBJ2-7, with D possibly called TRBD1 or TRBD2 (5 bases each). The CDR3 extends over 14 amino acids. From germline, CDR1 is KGHSH and CDR2 LQKENI. V was cut by 3 bases and J by 5 bases, with 14 bases left in between. The CDR3 region is CASSPTLRGDEQYF. In nucleotides, the CDR3 is TGTGCCAGCTCACCGACCCTAAGGGGAGACGAGCAGTACTTC. The whole variable domain, filled in from reference TRBV18 and TRBJ2-7, reads NAGVMQNPRHLVRRRGQEARLRCSPMKGHSHVYWYRQLPEEGLKFMVYLQKENIIDESGMPKERFSAEFPKEGPSILRIQQVVRGDSAAYFCASSPTLRGDEQYFGPGTRLTVT.

This clone appeared many times. The chain joins TRBV13 to TRBJ1-4; D is unclear. The CDR3 totals 16 residues. Germline V gives CDR1 PRHDT, CDR2 FYEKMQ (reference sequence). The V and J ends lost 5 bases and 2 bases respectively, with 15 bases between them. In nucleotides, the CDR3 is TGTGCCAGCAGCCGGCGAACGGCAGGCACTAATGAAAAACTGTTTTTT. Encoded protein: CASSRRTAGTNEKLFF.

This clone occurred many times. The gene calls are TRBV12-3 or TRBV12-4 and TRBJ1-2, with D unclear. The V end was cut by 3 bases, the J end by 3 bases, with 8 bases between. CDR3 length: 13 residues. CDR3 residues: CASSLGGYYGYTF. As DNA, the CDR3 is TGTGCCAGCAGTTTGGGCGGATACTATGGCTACACCTTC.

This clone was picked up many times. CDR3 region: CASSLTGGDEQFF. The CDR3 region has the DNA TGTGCCAGCTCACTTACAGGGGGCGATGAGCAGTTCTTC. V and J are TRBV18 and TRBJ2-1; 9 bases are a match to TRBD1. The CDR3 has 13 amino acids. Per germline, CDR1 KGHSH and CDR2 LQKENI. With 4 bases clipped from V and 8 bases from J, the junction kept 3 bases outside the gene matches. Based on the CDR3 plus reference TRBV18 and TRBJ2-1, the full variable domain is NAGVMQNPRHLVRRRGQEARLRCSPMKGHSHVYWYRQLPEEGLKFMVYLQKENIIDESGMPKERFSAEFPKEGPSILRIQQVVRGDSAAYFCASSLTGGDEQFFGPGTRLTVL.

Only a few counts were recorded for this clone. This chain uses TRBV6-2 or TRBV6-3 with TRBJ2-1; tentative D call: TRBD2 (5 bases). V was cut by 5 bases and J by 7 bases, with 21 bases left in between. This CDR3 has 16 amino acids. Germline V gene lookup returns CDR1 MNHEY and CDR2 SVGEGT. The chain's CDR3 is CASSRKRWWMRNEQFF. CDR3 DNA sequence: TGTGCCAGCAGTAGGAAGCGGTGGTGGATGAGGAATGAGCAGTTCTTC.

In this sample, this clone turned up many times. This chain connects TRBV7-9 to TRBJ2-7, with a tentative D call TRBD2 (5 bases). The CDR3 is 16 amino acids. Germline loops: CDR1 SEHNR, CDR2 FQNEAQ (reference sequence). The V and J ends lost 6 bases and 3 bases respectively, with 21 bases between them. The CDR3 protein is CASSSFGLAAIYEQYF. For the CDR3, the DNA is TGTGCCAGCAGTTCATTCGGACTGGCGGCGATCTACGAGCAGTACTTC.

This clone was seen repeatedly, ten times or more. The genes are TRBV29-1 and TRBJ1-2, with TRBD1 as a possible D gene (6 bases). V was trimmed by 1 base and J by 5 bases, leaving 11 bases between them. CDR1 and CDR2 (germline): SQVTM, ANQGSEA. The CDR3 is made up of 13 amino acids. In nucleotides, the CDR3 is TGCAGCGTTGAAGGGGGGGGCGGATATGGCTACACCTTC. This encodes CSVEGGGGYGYTF. The full variable domain, with the rest looked up from reference TRBV29-1 and TRBJ1-2, is SAVISQKPSRDICQRGTSLTIQCQVDSQVTMMFWYRQQPGQSLTLIATANQGSEATYESGFVIDKFPISRPNLTFSTLTVSNMSPEDSSIYLCSVEGGGGYGYTFGSGTRLTVV.

This clone was seen ten or more times. This chain links TRBV7-3 with TRBJ2-6; D unresolved. The CDR3 spans 14 residues. In germline, CDR1 is SGHTA, CDR2 FQGTGA. V was pared by 4 bases and J by 2 bases, with 6 bases between. The CDR3 reads CASSSYAGANVLTF. The CDR3 nucleotides are TGTGCCAGCAGCTCCTATGCTGGGGCCAACGTCCTGACTTTC.